The clone carrying this T cell receptor (beta chain) was found a few times. The antigen is not known. The entry originates in a study of CD8 T cells in ankylosing spondylitis. Each CDR3 protein is one row after TCRdb ran MiXCR on the 5' RACE reads. Of 700,000 to 1,000,000 distinct CDR3 sequences listed, about 12% were seen once; the top ten hold about 0.49%. Study-wide results and limits: Within peripheral blood, clones linked to disease were CD8+ and relatively rare. A TCR beta motif of fewer than ten highly homologous variants seemed to mark ankylosing spondylitis blood.

The CDR3 has 15 amino acids. The V segment lost 3 bases and the J segment 2 bases; nucleotides outside the gene matches: 7. The germline V gene has CDR1 DFQATT and CDR2 SNEGSKA (reference sequence). This sequence joins TRBV20-1 and TRBJ2-4, with 7 nucleotides matching TRBD1. Specimen: blood, either unsorted or a sorted T cell fraction (not recorded which). This clonotype was obtained from a male donor with ankylosing spondylitis. CDR3 coding DNA: TGCAGTGCTAGGATTTACAGGGGATCCAAAAACATTCAGTACTTC. Its protein is CSARIYRGSKNIQYF.